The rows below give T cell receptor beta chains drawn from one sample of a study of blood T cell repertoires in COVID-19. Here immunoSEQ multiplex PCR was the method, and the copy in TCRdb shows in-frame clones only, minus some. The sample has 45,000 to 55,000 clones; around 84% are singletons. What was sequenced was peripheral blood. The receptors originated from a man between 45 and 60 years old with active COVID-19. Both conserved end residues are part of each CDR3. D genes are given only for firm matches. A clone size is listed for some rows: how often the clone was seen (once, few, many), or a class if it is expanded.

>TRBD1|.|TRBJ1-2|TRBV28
TGTGCCAGCAGGGGGGGACAGGCAACTGATGGCTACACCTTC
CASRGGQATDGYTF
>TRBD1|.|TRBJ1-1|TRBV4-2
TGTGCCAGCAGCCAGCTCGGACAGGACACTAATGAAGCTTTCTTT
CASSQLGQDTNEAFF
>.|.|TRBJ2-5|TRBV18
TGTGCCAGCTCACCATCAGTTCAAGAGACCCAGTACTTC
CASSPSVQETQYF
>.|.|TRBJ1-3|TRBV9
TGTGCCAGCAGCTCGGGAAACACCATATATTTT
CASSSGNTIYF
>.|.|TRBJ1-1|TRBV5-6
TGTGCCAGCAGCTTCCGGCAAGGGAGAGAAGCTTTCTTT
CASSFRQGREAFF
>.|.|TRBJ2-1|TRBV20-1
TGCAGTGCTAGTGTCTGGGGCGGTGAATACAATGAGCAGTTCTTC
CSASVWGGEYNEQFF
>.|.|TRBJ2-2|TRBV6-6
TGTGCCGGGGGCAGCGACACCGGGGAGCTGTTTTTT
CAGGSDTGELFF
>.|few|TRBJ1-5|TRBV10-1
TGCGCCCTAGGCTGGCAAACAGGGTATAGCAATCAGCCCCAGCATTTT
CALGWQTGYSNQPQHF
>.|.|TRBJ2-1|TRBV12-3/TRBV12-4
TGTGCCAGCACCCAGACAGAGTACAATGAGCAGTTCTTC
CASTQTEYNEQFF
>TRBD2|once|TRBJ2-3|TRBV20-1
TGCAGTGCTAGTCCCGGGGTAGCGGGGGGTATAGATACGCAGTATTTT
CSASPGVAGGIDTQYF
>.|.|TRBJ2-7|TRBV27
TGTGCCAGCAGTTTATCTGCGGTCGAGCAGTACTTC
CASSLSAVEQYF
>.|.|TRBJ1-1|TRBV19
TGTGCCAGTCAGGGGAGACAGCTGAACACTGAAGCTTTCTTT
CASQGRQLNTEAFF
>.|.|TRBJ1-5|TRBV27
TGTGCCAGCAGTCCAGCCCCCGGGAGACAGCCCCAGCATTTT
CASSPAPGRQPQHF
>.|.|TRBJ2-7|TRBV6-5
TGTGCCAGCAGGGACAACTACGAGCAGTACTTC
CASRDNYEQYF
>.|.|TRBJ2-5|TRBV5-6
TGTGCCAGCAGCCCCGGGACAACCACCCGCGAGACCCAGTACTTC
CASSPGTTTRETQYF
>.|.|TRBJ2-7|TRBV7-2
TGTGCCAGCAGCTTAGGGACTGGGACATGGAGCGAGCAGTACTTC
CASSLGTGTWSEQYF
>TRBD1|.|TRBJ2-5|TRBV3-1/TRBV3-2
TGTGCCAGCAGCCCCAGGGGGCCAGAGACCCAGTACTTC
CASSPRGPETQYF
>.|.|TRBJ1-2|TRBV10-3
TGTGCCATCAGTGATTACAGACCGGCTGGCTATGGCTACACCTTC
CAISDYRPAGYGYTF
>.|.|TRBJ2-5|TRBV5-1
TGCGCCAGCGGGTTCAAGGGGGAGACCCAGTACTTC
CASGFKGETQYF
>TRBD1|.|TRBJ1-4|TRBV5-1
TGCGCCAGCAGCTTTGGACAGGGGGGTAATGAAAAACTGTTTTTT
CASSFGQGGNEKLFF
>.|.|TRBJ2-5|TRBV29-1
TGCAGCGTTACACAGGGTCAAGAGACCCAGTACTTC
CSVTQGQETQYF
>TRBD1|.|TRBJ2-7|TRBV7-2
TGTGCCAGCAGCTACGACAGGGGGTTAGCCTACGAGCAGTACTTC
CASSYDRGLAYEQYF
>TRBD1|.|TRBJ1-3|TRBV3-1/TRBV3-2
TGTGCCAGCAGCCTGACGATAAAGAGACAGGGCTTTTCCTCTGGAAACACCATATATTTT
CASSLTIKRQGFSSGNTIYF
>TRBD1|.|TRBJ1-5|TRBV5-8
TGTGCCAGCAGCGCGGACAGGGGCGGCGATCAGCCCCAGCATTTT
CASSADRGGDQPQHF
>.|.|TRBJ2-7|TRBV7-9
TGTGCCAGCAGCTTAGAGGGAGCCTACGAGCAGTACTTC
CASSLEGAYEQYF
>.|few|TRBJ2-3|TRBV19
TGTGCCAGTAGTCCCCCATTCGGAGGGCACCCCACAGATACGCAGTATTTT
CASSPPFGGHPTDTQYF
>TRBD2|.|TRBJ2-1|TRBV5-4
TGTGCCAGCAGCTTAGCGGGAGCTAGGAATGAGCAGTTCTTC
CASSLAGARNEQFF
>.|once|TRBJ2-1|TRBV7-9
TGTGCCAGCAGCTTCGATCTTAGGGAGGTGCTGGGGTTAAATGAGCAGTTCTTC
CASSFDLREVLGLNEQFF
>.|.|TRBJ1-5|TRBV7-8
TGTGCCAGCAGCTTAGCTTCAAGCAATCAGCCCCAGCATTTT
CASSLASSNQPQHF
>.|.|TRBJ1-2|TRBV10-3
TGTGCCATCAGTGAGCCAGGACGCCGCGGAGGTGGCTACACCTTC
CAISEPGRRGGGYTF
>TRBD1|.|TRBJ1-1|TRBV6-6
TGTGCCAGCTCTTTACAGGGGGCGAACACTGAAGCTTTCTTT
CASSLQGANTEAFF
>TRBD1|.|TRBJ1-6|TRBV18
TGTGCCAGCTCACCAGCAGGGGGCCGCAATTCACCCCTCCACTTT
CASSPAGGRNSPLHF
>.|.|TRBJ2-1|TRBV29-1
TGCAGCGTAGCAGGATTGCCCAATGAGCAGTTCTTC
CSVAGLPNEQFF
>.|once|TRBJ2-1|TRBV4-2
TGTGCCAGCAGCCAAGATTTCGCGAATGAGCAGTTCTTC
CASSQDFANEQFF
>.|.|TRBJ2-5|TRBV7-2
TGTGCCAGCCGAAAACTAAAACAAGAGACCCAGTACTTC
CASRKLKQETQYF
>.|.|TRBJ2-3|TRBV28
TGTGCCAGCAGTATCTCTAGCACAGATACGCAGTATTTT
CASSISSTDTQYF
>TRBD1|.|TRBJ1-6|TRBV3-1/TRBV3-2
TGTGCCAGCGGGACAGGCCGACCCTATAATTCACCCCTCCACTTT
CASGTGRPYNSPLHF
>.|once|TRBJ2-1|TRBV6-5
TGTGCCAGCAGTTACGGTAGAAGGAGAGGGAATGAGCAGTTCTTC
CASSYGRRRGNEQFF